The present T cell receptor beta chain was sequenced within a study of CD8 T cells in ankylosing spondylitis. Overall study findings and caveats: A TCR beta motif of 8 or 9 highly homologous variants appeared characteristic of ankylosing spondylitis blood.

This CDR3 comprises 15 residues. Germline V gives CDR1 SGHKS, CDR2 YYEKEE (reference sequence). V was cut by 2 bases and J by 1 base, with 9 bases left in between. Quantitative barcoded 5'-RACE was used to prepare TCR beta libraries. TCRdb reanalysed the 5' RACE reads using MiXCR and keeps one entry per CDR3 protein. The sample yields hundreds of thousands of distinct CDR3 sequences, about an eighth seen once. This clonotype was seen only a few times. Its antigen is unknown. Sample: blood, either unsorted or a sorted T cell fraction (not recorded which). The clonotype was recovered from a male donor with ankylosing spondylitis. The chain links TRBV5-5 to TRBJ2-2; maybe TRBD1 (6 bases). The CDR3 here is CASSFSRGNTGELFF. CDR3 DNA: TGTGCCAGCAGCTTTTCCAGGGGGAACACCGGGGAGCTGTTTTTT.